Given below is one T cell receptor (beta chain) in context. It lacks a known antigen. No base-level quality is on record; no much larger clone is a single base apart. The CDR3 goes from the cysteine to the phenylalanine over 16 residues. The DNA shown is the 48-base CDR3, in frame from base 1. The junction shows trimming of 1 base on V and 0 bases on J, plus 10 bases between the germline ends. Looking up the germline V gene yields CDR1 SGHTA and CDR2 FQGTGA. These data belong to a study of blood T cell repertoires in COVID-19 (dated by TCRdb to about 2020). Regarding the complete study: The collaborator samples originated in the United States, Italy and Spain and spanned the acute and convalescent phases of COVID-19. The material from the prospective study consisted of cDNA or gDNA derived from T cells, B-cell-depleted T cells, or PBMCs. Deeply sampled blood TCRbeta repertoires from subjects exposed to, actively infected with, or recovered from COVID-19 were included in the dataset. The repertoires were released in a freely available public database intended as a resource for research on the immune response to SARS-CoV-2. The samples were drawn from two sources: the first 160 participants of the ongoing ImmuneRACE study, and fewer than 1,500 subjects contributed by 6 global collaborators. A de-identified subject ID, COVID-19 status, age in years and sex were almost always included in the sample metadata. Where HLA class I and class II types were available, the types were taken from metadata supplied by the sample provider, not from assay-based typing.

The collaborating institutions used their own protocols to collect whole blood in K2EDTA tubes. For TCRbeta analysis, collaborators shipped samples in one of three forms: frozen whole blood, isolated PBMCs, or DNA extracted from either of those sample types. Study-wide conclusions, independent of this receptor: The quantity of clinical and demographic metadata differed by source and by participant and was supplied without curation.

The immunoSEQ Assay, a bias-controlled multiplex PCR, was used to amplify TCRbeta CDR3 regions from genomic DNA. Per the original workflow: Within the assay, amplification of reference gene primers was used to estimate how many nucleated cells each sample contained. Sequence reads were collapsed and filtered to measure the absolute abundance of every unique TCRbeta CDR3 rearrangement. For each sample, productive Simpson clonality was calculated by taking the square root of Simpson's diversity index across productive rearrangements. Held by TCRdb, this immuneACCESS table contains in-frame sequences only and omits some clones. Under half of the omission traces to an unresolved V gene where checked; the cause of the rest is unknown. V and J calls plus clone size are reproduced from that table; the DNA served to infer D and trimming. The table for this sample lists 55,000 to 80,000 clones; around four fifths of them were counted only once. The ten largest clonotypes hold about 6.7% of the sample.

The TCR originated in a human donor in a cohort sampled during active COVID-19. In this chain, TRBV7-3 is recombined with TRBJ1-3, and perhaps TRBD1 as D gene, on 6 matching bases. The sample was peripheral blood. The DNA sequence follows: TGTGCCAGCAGCTTAAATGCAGGGGCCTCTGGAAACACCATATATTTT. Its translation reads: CASSLNAGASGNTIYF.